The entry below describes one T cell receptor beta chain. The time point: before trial treatment. Germline V gene data show CDR1 as LGHNA and CDR2 as YNFKEQ. This CDR3 contains 15 residues. The V end lost 3 bases, the J end lost 4 bases, and 15 bases lay between the germline ends. First-strand cDNA relied on TRAV- and TRBV-specific primers spanning alpha and beta chains. A constant-region primer paired with the V-primer adapter amplified TCRs over around 18 PCR cycles. A single record per CDR3 protein comes from TCRdb applying MiXCR to the reads. The table includes 64,000 or so distinct CDR3 sequences, about 26% detected once. The sample is drawn from a study of low-dose radiotherapy and immunotherapy resistance in tumors.

The rearrangement joins TRBV4-2 to TRBJ1-2; D is unclear. The sequences come from PBMCs, collected before treatment. This clonotype was sampled from a male donor with rectosigmoid adenocarcinoma. For the CDR3, the DNA is TGTGCCAGCAGCCAGAGCCAAATCGGAGTCTATGGCTACACCTTC. This encodes CASSQSQIGVYGYTF.